This T cell receptor beta chain was recorded in a study of CD8 T cells in ankylosing spondylitis. Many counts were recorded for this clonotype. As yet, its antigen is unknown. This CDR3 spans 13 amino acids. The V gene lost 4 bases and the J gene lost 8 bases, with 12 bases spanning the gap. Germline V CDR1 and CDR2: SGHRS, YFSETQ. Library preparation for TCR beta used quantitative 5'-RACE with molecular barcodes. Via MiXCR, TCRdb re-called the 5' RACE reads, giving one row per CDR3 protein. The table includes some 140,000 distinct CDR3 sequences, roughly an eighth detected once. Study-wide results and limits: What appeared characteristic of ankylosing spondylitis blood was a TCR beta motif of fewer than ten highly homologous variants.

Sample: blood, either unsorted or a sorted T cell fraction (not recorded which). The rearrangement links TRBV5-1 to TRBJ1-4; D possibly corresponds to TRBD1 (6 bases). The TCR comes from a female donor with ankylosing spondylitis or in good health (not recorded which). CDR3 residues: CASSKDSEEKLFF. CDR3 DNA sequence: TGCGCCAGCAGCAAGGACAGCGAAGAAAAACTGTTTTTT.